In this sample, the clone carrying this T cell receptor beta chain turned up once. Per the germline V gene, CDR1 is MDHEN and CDR2 is SYDVKM. Between the trimmed V and J ends, which lost 8 bases and 4 bases, there was a span of 6 bases. This CDR3 comprises 11 residues. This record belongs to a study of blood T cell repertoires in COVID-19. Study processing details: The assay estimated nucleated cells by amplifying reference gene primers. Clones were sequenced by immunoSEQ multiplex PCR, and TCRdb holds only the in-frame ones, with some missing. V, J and clone size are those of that table, while D and trimming were read from the DNA. The sample lists a few hundred thousand clones, 75% to 90% occurring once.

The sequenced sample consisted of peripheral blood. This clonotype originated in an older woman with COVID-19, enrolled during active disease. The rearrangement uses TRBV28 and TRBJ2-1, with D tentatively TRBD2 (6 bases). CDR3 in amino acids: CASGRYNEQFF. The DNA of the CDR3 is TGTGCCAGCGGGAGGTACAATGAGCAGTTCTTC.